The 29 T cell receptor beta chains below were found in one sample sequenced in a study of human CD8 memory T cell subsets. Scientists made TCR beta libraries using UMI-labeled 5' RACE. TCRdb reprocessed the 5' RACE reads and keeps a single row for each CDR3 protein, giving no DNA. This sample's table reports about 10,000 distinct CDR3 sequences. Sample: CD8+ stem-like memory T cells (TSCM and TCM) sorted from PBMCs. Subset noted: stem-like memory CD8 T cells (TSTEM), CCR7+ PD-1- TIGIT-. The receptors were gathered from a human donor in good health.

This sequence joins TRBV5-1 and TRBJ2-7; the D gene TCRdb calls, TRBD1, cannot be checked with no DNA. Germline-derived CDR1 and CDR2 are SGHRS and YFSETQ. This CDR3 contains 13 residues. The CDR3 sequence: CASSPGGSYEQYF.

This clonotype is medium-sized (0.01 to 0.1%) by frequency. The CDR3 protein is CASSSGQVMTEAFF. The rearrangement links TRBV5-1 to TRBJ1-1; lacking DNA, the TRBD1 call made by TCRdb goes unchecked. This CDR3 contains 14 residues. Germline V CDR1 and CDR2: SGHRS, YFSETQ.

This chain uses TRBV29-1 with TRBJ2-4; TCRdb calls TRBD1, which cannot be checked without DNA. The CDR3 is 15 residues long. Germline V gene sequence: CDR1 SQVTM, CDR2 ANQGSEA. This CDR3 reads CSVEDTRDVENIQYF.

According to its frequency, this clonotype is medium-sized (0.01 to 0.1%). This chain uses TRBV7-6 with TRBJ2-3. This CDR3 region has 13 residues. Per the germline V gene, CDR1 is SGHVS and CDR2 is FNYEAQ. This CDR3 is CASSLEYPDTQYF.

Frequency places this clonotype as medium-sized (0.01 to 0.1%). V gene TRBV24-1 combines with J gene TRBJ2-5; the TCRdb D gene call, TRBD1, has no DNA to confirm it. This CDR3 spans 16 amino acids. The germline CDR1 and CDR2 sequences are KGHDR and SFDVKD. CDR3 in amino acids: CATSDLGTGGRETQYF.

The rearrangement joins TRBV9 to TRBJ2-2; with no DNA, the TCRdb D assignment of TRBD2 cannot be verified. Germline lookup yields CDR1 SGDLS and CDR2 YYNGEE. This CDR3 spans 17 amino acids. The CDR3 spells CASSAPTGTISTGELFF.

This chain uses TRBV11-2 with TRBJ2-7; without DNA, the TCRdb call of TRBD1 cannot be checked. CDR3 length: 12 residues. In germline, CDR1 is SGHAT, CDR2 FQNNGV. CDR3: CASSFRVNEQYF.

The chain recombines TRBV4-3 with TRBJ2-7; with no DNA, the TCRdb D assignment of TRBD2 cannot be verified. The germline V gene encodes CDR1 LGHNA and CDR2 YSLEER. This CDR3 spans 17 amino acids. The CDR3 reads CASSQDPPLADPLEQYF.

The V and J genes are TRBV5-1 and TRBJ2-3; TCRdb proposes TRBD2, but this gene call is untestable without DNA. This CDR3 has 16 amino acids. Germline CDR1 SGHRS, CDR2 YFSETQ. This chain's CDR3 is CASRGTSGASTDTQYF.

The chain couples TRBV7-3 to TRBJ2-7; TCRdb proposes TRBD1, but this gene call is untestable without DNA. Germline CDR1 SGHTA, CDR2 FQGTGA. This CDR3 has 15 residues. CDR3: CASSFGTGMDHEQYF.

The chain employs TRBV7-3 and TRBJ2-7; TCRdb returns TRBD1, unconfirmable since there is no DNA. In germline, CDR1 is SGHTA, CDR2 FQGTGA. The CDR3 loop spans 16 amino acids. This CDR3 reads CASSRTDRDPYYEQYF.

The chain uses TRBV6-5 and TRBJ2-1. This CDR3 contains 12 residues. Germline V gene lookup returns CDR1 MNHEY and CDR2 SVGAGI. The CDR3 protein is CAVTSSYNEQFF.

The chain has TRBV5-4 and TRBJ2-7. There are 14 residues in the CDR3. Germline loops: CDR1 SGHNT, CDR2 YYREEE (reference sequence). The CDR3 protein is CASSLDEGKYEQYF.

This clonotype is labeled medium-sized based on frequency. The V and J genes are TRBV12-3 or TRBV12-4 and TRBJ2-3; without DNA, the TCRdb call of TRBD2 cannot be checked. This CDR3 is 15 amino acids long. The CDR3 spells CASSLIGGAGDTQYF.

This CDR3 reads CSVEVRIGQGNQSGRAFF. V usage is TRBV29-1 and J usage is TRBJ1-1; as DNA is missing, the TRBD1 call by TCRdb cannot be tested. This CDR3 is built from 18 residues. In germline, CDR1 is SQVTM, CDR2 ANQGSEA.

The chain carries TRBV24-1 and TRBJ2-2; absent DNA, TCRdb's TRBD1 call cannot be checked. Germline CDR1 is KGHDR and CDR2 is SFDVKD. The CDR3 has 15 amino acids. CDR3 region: CATSDTGTYTGELFF.

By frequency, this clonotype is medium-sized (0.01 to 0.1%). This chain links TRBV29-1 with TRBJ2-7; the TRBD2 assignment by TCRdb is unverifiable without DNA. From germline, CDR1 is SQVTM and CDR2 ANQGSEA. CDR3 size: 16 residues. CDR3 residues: CSVTLRLAGVVGEQYF.

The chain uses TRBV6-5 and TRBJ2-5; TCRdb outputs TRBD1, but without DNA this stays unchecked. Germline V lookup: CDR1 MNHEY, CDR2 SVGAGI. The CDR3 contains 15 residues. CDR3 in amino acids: CASSPSRGLIETQYF.

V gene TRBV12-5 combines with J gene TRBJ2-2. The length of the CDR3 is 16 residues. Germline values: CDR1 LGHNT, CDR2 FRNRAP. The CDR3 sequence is CASGLVFDANTGELFF.

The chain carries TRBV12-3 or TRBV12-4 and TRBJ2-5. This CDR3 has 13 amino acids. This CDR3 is CASSLIGQETQYF.

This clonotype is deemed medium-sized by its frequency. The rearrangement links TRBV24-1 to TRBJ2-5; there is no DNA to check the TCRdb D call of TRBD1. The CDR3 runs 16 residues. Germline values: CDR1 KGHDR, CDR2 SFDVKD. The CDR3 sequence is CATSDSLTGIQETQYF.

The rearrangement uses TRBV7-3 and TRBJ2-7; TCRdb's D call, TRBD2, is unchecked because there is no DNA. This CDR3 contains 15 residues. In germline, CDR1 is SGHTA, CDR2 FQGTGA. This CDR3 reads CASSFGSGPFYEQYF.

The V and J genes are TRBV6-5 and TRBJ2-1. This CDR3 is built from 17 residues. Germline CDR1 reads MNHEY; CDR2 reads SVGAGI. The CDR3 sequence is CASSENGGASSYNEQFF.

The CDR3 sequence is CASSWTSGETDTQYF. The V gene is TRBV7-2, the J gene TRBJ2-3; with no DNA, the TCRdb D assignment of TRBD2 cannot be verified. The CDR3 is 15 residues long. The V gene's germline CDR1 is SGHTA and CDR2 FQGNSA.

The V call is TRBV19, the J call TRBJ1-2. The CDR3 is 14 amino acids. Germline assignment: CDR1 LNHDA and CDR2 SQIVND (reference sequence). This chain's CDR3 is CASSLQGLTYGYTF.

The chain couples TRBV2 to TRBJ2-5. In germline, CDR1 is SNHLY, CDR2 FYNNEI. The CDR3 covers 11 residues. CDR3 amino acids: CASSEYETQYF.

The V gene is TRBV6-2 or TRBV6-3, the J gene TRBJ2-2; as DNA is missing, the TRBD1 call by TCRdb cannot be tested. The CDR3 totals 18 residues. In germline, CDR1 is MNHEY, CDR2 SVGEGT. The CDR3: CASTDVTGTGTNTGELFF.

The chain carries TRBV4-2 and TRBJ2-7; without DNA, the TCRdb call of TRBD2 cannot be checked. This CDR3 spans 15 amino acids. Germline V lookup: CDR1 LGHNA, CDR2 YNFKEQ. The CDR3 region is CASSQATSGGYEQYF.

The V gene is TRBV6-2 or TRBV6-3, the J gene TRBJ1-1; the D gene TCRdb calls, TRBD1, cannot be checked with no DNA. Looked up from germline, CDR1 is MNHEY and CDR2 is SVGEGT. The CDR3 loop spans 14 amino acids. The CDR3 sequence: CASSYTRGGTEAFF.